This T cell receptor (beta chain) was documented in a study of blood T cell repertoires in COVID-19. Study overall: Collection of acute and convalescent COVID-19 samples took place in the United States, Italy and Spain. Sample material is recorded as cDNA or gDNA derived from T cells, B-cell-depleted T cells, or PBMCs.

This CDR3 has 16 amino acids. As originally analysed: Cell counts per sample came from amplifying reference gene primers. Data came from immunoSEQ multiplex PCR; TCRdb stores just in-frame clones and leaves some out. V, J and clone size derive from that table, while D and trimming were established from the DNA sequence. The top ten hold roughly 7% of the sample, which has tens of thousands of clones, about 86% seen once. The sequence derives from a man aged 45-65 years with active COVID-19. J is TRBJ2-1 and V is TRBV21-1; TRBD1, the D gene given by the table, was not confirmed from the DNA. TRBV21-1 is noted as a pseudogene. The specimen was peripheral blood. This chain's CDR3 is CASSKLGRISNNEQFF. In nucleotides, the CDR3 is TGTGCCAGCAGCAAACTTGGCAGGATAAGTAACAATGAGCAGTTCTTC.